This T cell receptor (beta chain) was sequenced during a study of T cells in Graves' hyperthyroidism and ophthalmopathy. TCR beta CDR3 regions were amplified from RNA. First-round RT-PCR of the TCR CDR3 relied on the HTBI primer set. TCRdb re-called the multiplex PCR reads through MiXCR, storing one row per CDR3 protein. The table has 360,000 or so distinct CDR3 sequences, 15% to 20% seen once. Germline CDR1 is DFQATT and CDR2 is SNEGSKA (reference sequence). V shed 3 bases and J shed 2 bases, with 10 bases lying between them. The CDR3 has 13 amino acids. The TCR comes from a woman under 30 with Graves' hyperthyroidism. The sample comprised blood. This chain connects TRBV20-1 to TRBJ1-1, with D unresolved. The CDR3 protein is CSASGQINTEAFF. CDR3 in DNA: TGCAGTGCTAGCGGCCAAATCAACACTGAAGCTTTCTTT.